This T cell receptor (beta chain) stems from a study of shared clonotypes between healthy human individuals (dated by TCRdb to 2020 to 2022). Regarding the complete study: The cohort included three men and a couple of women between 18 and 49 years of age. For each donor, three plates each were used for CD4 naive and CD4 memory, two plates were used for CD8 naive, and one plate was used for CD8 memory. To estimate repertoire size and how much clonotypes are shared between individuals, the study performed deep sequencing of blood TCR repertoires from about five healthy adults. Libraries were prepared and TCR repertoires were sequenced by different laboratories using diverse techniques, in order to increase sequencing depth and limit assay-specific biases. Leukapheresis yielded between about 0.9 and 9 billion PBMCs per donor. Paper-wide results and their limitations: Naive subsets generally had larger estimated clonotype richness than memory subsets did. Sharing across several donors was observed for about 5% of naive CD4, under 4% of naive CD8, 2% to 2.5% of memory CD4, and about 0.4% of memory CD8 clonotypes. Sampling was restricted to blood, and TCR repertoires in tissues likely differ from the TCR repertoires found in blood. Incomplete sequencing was indicated by rarefaction of sorted-subset datasets, despite the large sequencing depth. Based on pairwise subsampling, the degree of clonotype sharing among donors was expected to be affected by sequencing depth. The genetic and exposure-history diversity represented was limited by the small number of donors. Higher generation probabilities were observed for clonotypes shared by all four sorted-subset donors than for non-shared clonotypes.

As for this clone: The specificity of this receptor is unknown. Per-base quality was not reported, and no clone a single base away is much larger than it.

Using the deep immunoSEQ assay, TCR CDR3 regions were amplified from genomic DNA by multiplex PCR. For each cell subset, the extracted genomic DNA was distributed evenly across all wells of several immunoSEQ 96-well plates, and each plate served as one replicate. For sorted subsets, each replicate PCR was loaded with roughly 190 ng genomic DNA, equivalent to some 31,000 T cell genomes. Purified libraries were quantified with a Qubit 3.0 fluorometer, sized on a Bioanalyzer 2100, and re-quantified with the KAPA Library Quantification kit. Every immunoSEQ 96-well plate was sequenced on a dedicated single-read 150-cycle Illumina NextSeq 550 flow cell. The authors processed their data as follows. Because the immunoSEQ output included only junctional sequences and no quality scores, the filtering could not be the same as the filtering used for full-length reads. To assign V/J genes and CDR3, sequences were annotated against IMGT germline references using PyIR, a Python wrapper for IgBLAST v1.9. Reads were removed for weak V/J assignments (E-value above 1e-6), missing CDR3, stop codons, out-of-frame junctions, or ambiguous translated residues. A V3J clonotype was defined by an identical inferred V gene, J gene, and CDR3 amino acid sequence. To compute the percentage overlap between repertoires, the number of shared unique clonotypes was divided by the size of the smaller repertoire. Three approaches were used to assess repertoire richness: RTK rarefaction, the Chao1 estimator, and Recon v2.1 estimates of unobserved clonotypes. Generation probabilities were computed with OLGA for all TCRbeta clonotypes obtained by the gDNA method from a few donors. This immuneACCESS table, as held by TCRdb, lists in-frame sequences with V and J called but not all clones. Of the missing ones, under half trace to an unresolved V gene in checked studies; the others have no known cause. V and J calls and clone size are given by that table; D and trimming were obtained from the DNA. In all, the sample holds about 2,100,000 clones, and around 93% of those were seen once. 1.5% to 2% of the sample goes to the ten largest clones.

CD8 naive samples were obtained by positive selection for CCR7 among CD45RO-negative cells, yielding a CD45RA+CCR7+ population from which TemRA cells were excluded. Healthy HIV-negative adults with no recently reported acute infections or vaccinations were included as donors. Only Caucasian adults living in Nashville, Tennessee, USA were represented among the donors. Blood was collected by leukapheresis, and PBMCs were isolated by Ficoll-Histopaque density gradient centrifugation and then cryopreserved in liquid nitrogen vapor phase. Analytical flow cytometry was used to check the purity and quantity of every magnetically sorted T cell population. From each sorted fraction, genomic DNA was isolated and quantified by UV absorbance on a Nanodrop 2000c. From its cysteine to its phenylalanine, the CDR3 spans 15 amino acids. The sequence is cut down to CDR3 DNA, 45 bases in frame from base 1. CDR1 and CDR2 are drawn from the germline V gene (reference sequence): MNHEY, SMNVEV. Trimmed from V: 1 base; trimmed from J: 6 bases; junction bases lacking a gene match: 6.

The V gene is TRBV27 and the J gene is TRBJ1-2, with 9 bases matching TRBD1. The receptor was derived from a man younger than 35 in good health. Some clones in this sample may be carry-over from other donors' samples. Sequenced: naive CD8+ T cells from PBMCs. The intended sense of this specimen's cell subset or site label: CD45RA+CCR7+. At the DNA level, the sequence is TGTGCCAGCAGTTTATTAGGGACAGGGATCGATGGCTACACCTTC. Protein translation: CASSLLGTGIDGYTF.